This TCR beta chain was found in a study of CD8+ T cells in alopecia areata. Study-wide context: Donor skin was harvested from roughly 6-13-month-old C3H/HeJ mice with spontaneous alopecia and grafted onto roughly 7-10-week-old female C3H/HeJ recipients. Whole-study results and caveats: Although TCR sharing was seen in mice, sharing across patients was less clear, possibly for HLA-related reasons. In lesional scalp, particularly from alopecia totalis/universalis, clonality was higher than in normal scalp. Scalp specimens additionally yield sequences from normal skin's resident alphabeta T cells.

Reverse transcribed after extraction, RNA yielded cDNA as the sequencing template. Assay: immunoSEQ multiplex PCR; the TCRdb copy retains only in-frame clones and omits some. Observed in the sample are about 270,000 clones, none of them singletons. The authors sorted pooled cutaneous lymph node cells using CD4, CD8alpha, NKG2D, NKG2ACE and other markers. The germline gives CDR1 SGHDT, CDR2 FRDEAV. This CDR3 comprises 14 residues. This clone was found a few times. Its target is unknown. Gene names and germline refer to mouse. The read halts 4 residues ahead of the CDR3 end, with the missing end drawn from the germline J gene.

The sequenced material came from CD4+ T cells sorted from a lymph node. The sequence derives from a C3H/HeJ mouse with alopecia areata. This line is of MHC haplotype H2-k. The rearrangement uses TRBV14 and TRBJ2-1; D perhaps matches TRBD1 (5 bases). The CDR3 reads CASSLTGKGAEQFF. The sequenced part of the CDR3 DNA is TGTGCCAGCAGTTTGACCGGGAAGGGGGCT.